This T cell receptor beta chain was captured by sequencing in a study of control samples from healthy donors and cancer patients. Assay: immunoSEQ multiplex PCR; the TCRdb copy retains only in-frame clones and omits some. The profile shows around 170,000 clones, 90% of them singletons. CDR1 is GTSNPN and CDR2 is SVGIG in the germline V gene (reference sequence). Trimming removed 1 base from V and 6 bases from J, with 7 bases in between. CDR3 size: 12 residues. The chain links TRBV30 to TRBJ1-5; possible D gene TRBD1, 5 bases. Material for sequencing was blood. This receptor was identified in a woman aged 50 to 60 in good health. CDR3 nucleotides: TGTGCCTGGAGTGGGGGCCGTCAGCCCCAGCATTTT. It specifies CAWSGGRQPQHF.